This TCR beta chain was captured by sequencing in a study of blood T cell repertoires in COVID-19. V gave up 5 bases and J gave up 5 bases; unmatched junction bases: 17. The germline V gene has CDR1 SGHVS and CDR2 FNYEAQ. The CDR3 runs 18 residues. Participant ages covered roughly 18 to 90 years across about 22 US areas. Using immunoSEQ multiplex PCR, the repertoire was profiled, and TCRdb retains in-frame clones only, with some absent. The table lists hundreds of thousands of clones, around 82% of them singletons. This sequence originates from a middle-aged woman who had been exposed to COVID-19. The rearrangement joins TRBV7-6 to TRBJ1-2; 10 bases line up with TRBD1. Sample: PBMCs or T cells enriched from blood (not recorded which). The CDR3 is CASSPFPGGTGVGYGYTF. The CDR3 nucleotides read TGTGCCAGCAGCCCTTTCCCCGGCGGGACAGGGGTGGGGTATGGCTACACCTTC.